These T cell receptor beta chains were read from a single sample in a study of T cell changes during pregnancy in multiple sclerosis. Some clones are missing from TCRdb's copy, which holds only in-frame ones; the method was immunoSEQ multiplex PCR. The sample shows around 49,000 clones, 90% of them seen only once. Source: peripheral blood, taken after pregnancy. These receptors came from a female donor in good health, enrolled as a control in a pregnancy study. Each CDR3 is given without its conserved first and last residue. A D gene is named only where the DNA matches it firmly.

v_gene	j_gene	d_gene	len	CDR3aa
TRBV2	TRBJ1-5	TRBD1	12	ASTYRGSNQPQH
TRBV10-3	TRBJ2-7	TRBD1	15	AISERTSGTAAYEQY
TRBV11-2	TRBJ2-2	.	12	ASSQGLNTGELF
TRBV4-2	TRBJ1-5	TRBD1	13	ASSQEEGAKQPQH
TRBV19	TRBJ2-4	.	11	ASSSGAANIQY
TRBV27	TRBJ2-7	TRBD2	16	ASSLWGSGRPSSYEQY
TRBV7-6	TRBJ2-3	TRBD2	15	ASSLASSAGGGNTQY
TRBV5-6	TRBJ1-2	.	14	ASSGSDSRSYYGYT
TRBV6-5	TRBJ1-1	.	11	ASSLTENTEAF
TRBV5-3	TRBJ1-5	TRBD1	14	ARSFLPDRGYQPQH
TRBV6-5	TRBJ1-2	TRBD1	12	ASREPGQALADT
TRBV9	TRBJ2-3	.	15	ASSPTHGRGPTDTQY
TRBV6-6	TRBJ2-7	TRBD2	13	ASRPGLASSYEQY
TRBV4-3	TRBJ2-3	TRBD2	15	ASSQDRTSGVGDTQY
TRBV7-9	TRBJ2-3	TRBD2	14	ASSSLAGGYADTQY
TRBV10-3	TRBJ2-2	TRBD2	16	AISESTSGRGYTGELF
TRBV7-7	TRBJ2-3	TRBD2	13	ASSRTSGDMDTQY
TRBV2	TRBJ2-7	TRBD2	14	ASSEGPGASGYEQY
TRBV28	TRBJ1-1	TRBD1	13	ASSFRGSGNTEAF
TRBV5-1	TRBJ1-3	TRBD1	14	ASSPINRGSGNTIY
TRBV9	TRBJ1-6	.	12	ASSARQDGSPLH
TRBV11-2	TRBJ2-3	TRBD2	14	ASSQTSGRGTDTQY